What follows are 7 T cell receptor beta chains derived from one specimen sequenced in a study of blood T cell repertoires in COVID-19. TCRdb keeps only in-frame clones here, not all; method: immunoSEQ multiplex PCR. The table lists around 160,000 clones, roughly four fifths of them singletons. What was sequenced was peripheral blood. The receptors originated from a man aged 60 to 75 with active or convalescent COVID-19.

The rearrangement joins TRBV7-9 to TRBJ2-2; D may be TRBD1 (5 bases). The V end was cut by 7 bases, the J end by 0 bases, with 12 bases between. Germline V gene sequence: CDR1 SEHNR, CDR2 FQNEAQ (reference sequence). The CDR3 extends over 15 amino acids. In DNA, the CDR3 is TGTGCCAGCATCAGACAGAACCCGAACACCGGGGAGCTGTTTTTT. It codes for CASIRQNPNTGELFF.

The rearrangement joins TRBV27 to TRBJ1-5; D unclear. V dropped 2 bases and J dropped 4 bases, with 12 bases sitting between them. Germline V gene data show CDR1 as MNHEY and CDR2 as SMNVEV (reference sequence). The CDR3 spans 15 residues. The CDR3 nucleotides read TGTGCCAGCAGTTTAGGAGGGATAGGAAATCAGCCCCAGCATTTT. This sequence encodes CASSLGGIGNQPQHF.

The chain combines TRBV18 with TRBJ1-5, with D possibly matching TRBD1 (5 bases). The length of the CDR3 is 14 residues. Deletions cut 6 bases from V and 2 bases from J, with 11 bases between. Germline V gene sequence: CDR1 KGHSH, CDR2 LQKENI. The CDR3 nucleotides are TGTGCCAGCTCCCTCGGGGGAGGCAATCAGCCCCAGCATTTT. Translated: CASSLGGGNQPQHF.

The chain links TRBV2 to TRBJ1-2; D may be TRBD1 (5 bases). V lost 3 bases and J lost 3, with 11 bases in between. The length of the CDR3 is 14 residues. The germline gives CDR1 SNHLY, CDR2 FYNNEI. CDR3 bases: TGTGCCAGCAGTGACAGGGTCCCCCACTATGGCTACACCTTC. Translating gives CASSDRVPHYGYTF. The complete variable domain, with remaining parts taken from reference TRBV2 and TRBJ1-2, reads EPEVTQTPSHQVTQMGQEVILRCVPISNHLYFYWYRQILGQKVEFLVSFYNNEISEKSEIFDDQFSVERPDGSNFTLKIRSTKLEDSAMYFCASSDRVPHYGYTFGSGTRLTVV.

This chain links TRBV9 with TRBJ2-3, with D unclear. There are 17 residues in the CDR3. CDR1 is SGDLS and CDR2 is YYNGEE in the germline V gene. V was shortened by 2 bases and J by 1 base, with 17 bases between the two germline ends. CDR3 DNA: TGTGCCAGCAGCGTCGCTATAGGTGGTGCGGGCACAGATACGCAGTATTTT. Protein product: CASSVAIGGAGTDTQYF.

The J gene is TRBJ2-5, the V gene TRBV2, with 7 bases that match TRBD1. Per germline, CDR1 SNHLY and CDR2 FYNNEI. The CDR3 extends over 14 amino acids. The V segment lost 6 bases and the J segment 2 bases; nucleotides outside the gene matches: 6. The CDR3 spells CASSVTGVQETQYF. CDR3 nucleotides: TGTGCCAGCAGCGTAACAGGGGTTCAAGAGACCCAGTACTTC.

The table lists this clone with many counts. The chain recombines TRBV18 with TRBJ2-5, with D unclear. The germline V and J ends were trimmed by 2 bases and 1 base, with 5 bases remaining between them. This CDR3 is 13 amino acids long. Per germline, CDR1 KGHSH and CDR2 LQKENI. The CDR3 region is CASSPGLQETQYF. CDR3 sequence (DNA): TGTGCCAGCTCACCAGGCCTCCAAGAGACCCAGTACTTC.